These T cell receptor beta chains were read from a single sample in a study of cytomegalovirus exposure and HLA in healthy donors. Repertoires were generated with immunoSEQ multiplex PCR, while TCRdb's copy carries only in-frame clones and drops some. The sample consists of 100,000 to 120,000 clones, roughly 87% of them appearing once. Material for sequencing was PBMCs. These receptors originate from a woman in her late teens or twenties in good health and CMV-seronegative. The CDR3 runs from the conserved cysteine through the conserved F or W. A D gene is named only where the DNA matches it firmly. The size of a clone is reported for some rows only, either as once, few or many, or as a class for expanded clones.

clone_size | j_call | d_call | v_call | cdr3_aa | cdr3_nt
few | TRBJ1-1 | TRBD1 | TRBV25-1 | CASRNGQDFF | TGTGCCAGCAGGAACGGACAGGATTTCTTT
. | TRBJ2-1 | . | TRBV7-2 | CASSPRASGNEQFF | TGTGCCAGCAGCCCGAGGGCTTCTGGGAATGAGCAGTTCTTC
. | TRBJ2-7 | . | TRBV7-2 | CASSSLRGYEQYF | TGTGCCAGCAGCTCCCTGCGGGGATACGAGCAGTACTTC
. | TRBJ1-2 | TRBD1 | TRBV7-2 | CASSLKGASGYTF | TGTGCCAGCAGCTTAAAGGGGGCGAGTGGCTACACCTTC
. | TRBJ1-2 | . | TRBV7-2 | CASSLGPIDSYEGYTF | TGTGCCAGCAGCTTAGGACCTATCGACAGTTATGAGGGCTACACCTTC
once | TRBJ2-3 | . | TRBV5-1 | CASSLVPYRQLPSTDTQYF | TGCGCCAGCAGCTTGGTCCCCTATCGACAGCTCCCTAGCACAGATACGCAGTATTTT
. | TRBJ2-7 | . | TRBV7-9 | CASSLDIAAGEQYF | TGTGCCAGCAGCTTAGATATAGCTGCGGGCGAGCAGTACTTC
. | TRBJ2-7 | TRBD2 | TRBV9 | CASSPGLAASYEQYF | TGTGCCAGCAGCCCCGGGCTAGCGGCATCCTACGAGCAGTACTTC
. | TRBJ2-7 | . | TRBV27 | CASSPNIGGYEQYF | TGTGCCAGCAGCCCAAACATCGGGGGCTACGAGCAGTACTTC
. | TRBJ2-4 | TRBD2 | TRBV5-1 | CASSLAWGGKNIQYF | TGCGCCAGCAGCTTGGCCTGGGGGGGCAAAAACATTCAGTACTTC
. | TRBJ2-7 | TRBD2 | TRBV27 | CASIAHAGGSYEQYF | TGTGCCAGCATCGCACACGCGGGAGGCTCCTACGAGCAGTACTTC
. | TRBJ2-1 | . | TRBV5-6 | CASRRDSTEQFF | TGTGCCAGCAGAAGGGACTCCACTGAGCAGTTCTTC
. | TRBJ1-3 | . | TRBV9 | CASSVQNTIYF | TGTGCCAGCAGCGTCCAAAACACCATATATTTT
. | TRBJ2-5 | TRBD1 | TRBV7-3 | CASSWTGEETQYF | TGTGCCAGCAGCTGGACAGGGGAGGAGACCCAGTACTTC
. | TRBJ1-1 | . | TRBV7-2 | CASSPLVLGANTEAFF | TGTGCCAGCAGCCCACTGGTTCTGGGGGCGAACACTGAAGCTTTCTTT
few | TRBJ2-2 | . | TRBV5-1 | CASSSRGLSNTGELFF | TGCGCCAGCAGCTCCAGGGGTCTCTCGAACACCGGGGAGCTGTTTTTT
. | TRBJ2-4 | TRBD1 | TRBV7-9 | CASSLAYSGTGTAKNIQYF | TGTGCCAGCAGCTTAGCCTACTCCGGGACAGGGACAGCCAAAAACATTCAGTACTTC
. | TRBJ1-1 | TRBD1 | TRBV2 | CASSADRGLTEAFF | TGTGCCAGCAGTGCCGACAGGGGGCTTACTGAAGCTTTCTTT
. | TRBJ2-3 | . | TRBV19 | CASSSLEGSTDTQYF | TGTGCCAGTAGTAGCCTCGAGGGAAGCACAGATACGCAGTATTTT
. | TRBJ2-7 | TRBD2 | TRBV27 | CASSLGKREGYHEQYF | TGTGCCAGCAGTTTAGGAAAGCGGGAGGGTTACCACGAGCAGTACTTC
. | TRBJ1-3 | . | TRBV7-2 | CASSFWTQGFGSGNTIYF | TGTGCCAGCAGCTTTTGGACGCAGGGTTTCGGCTCTGGAAACACCATATATTTT
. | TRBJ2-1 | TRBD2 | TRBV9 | CASSVVPSGSYEQFF | TGTGCCAGCAGCGTAGTCCCTAGCGGGAGCTATGAGCAGTTCTTC
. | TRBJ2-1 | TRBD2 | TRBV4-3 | CASSQDPGGMSSYNEQFF | TGCGCCAGCAGCCAAGACCCGGGAGGGATGAGCTCCTACAATGAGCAGTTCTTC
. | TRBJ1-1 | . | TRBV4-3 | CASSPYIQAGTEAFF | TGCGCCAGCAGCCCCTATATTCAGGCGGGCACTGAAGCTTTCTTT
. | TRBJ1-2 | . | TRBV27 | CASSLTLLPNYGYTF | TGTGCCAGCAGTTTAACCCTTCTACCTAACTATGGCTACACCTTC
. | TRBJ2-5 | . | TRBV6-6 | CASSYRRETQYF | TGTGCCAGCAGTTATAGGAGGGAGACCCAGTACTTC
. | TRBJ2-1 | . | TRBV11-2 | CASSSLTLGQYNEQFF | TGTGCCAGCAGCTCCCTTACCTTGGGGCAGTACAATGAGCAGTTCTTC
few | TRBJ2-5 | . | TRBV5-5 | CASSLGQLETQYF | TGTGCCAGCAGCTTGGGACAGTTGGAGACCCAGTACTTC
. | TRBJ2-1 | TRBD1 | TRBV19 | CASSGDRGNEQFF | TGTGCCAGTAGTGGGGACAGGGGGAATGAGCAGTTCTTC
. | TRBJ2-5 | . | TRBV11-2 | CASSRDYQETQYF | TGTGCCAGCAGCCGGGACTACCAAGAGACCCAGTACTTC
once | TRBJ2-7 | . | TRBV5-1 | CASSLGLGVYEQYF | TGCGCCAGCAGCTTGGGACTAGGGGTATACGAGCAGTACTTC
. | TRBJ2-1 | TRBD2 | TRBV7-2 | CASSWEGYNEQFF | TGTGCCAGCAGCTGGGAGGGGTACAATGAGCAGTTCTTC
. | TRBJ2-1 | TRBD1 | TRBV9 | CASSVGLGDSYNEQFF | TGTGCCAGCAGCGTAGGTCTGGGGGACAGTTACAATGAGCAGTTCTTC
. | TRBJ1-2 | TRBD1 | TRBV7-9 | CASSFQGANNYGYTF | TGTGCCAGCAGCTTCCAGGGGGCTAACAACTATGGCTACACCTTC
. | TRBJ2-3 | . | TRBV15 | CATSRGGQNRDTQYF | TGTGCCACCAGCAGAGGTGGACAGAATAGAGATACGCAGTATTTT
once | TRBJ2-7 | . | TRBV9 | CASSVGGPAYEQYF | TGTGCCAGCAGCGTAGGAGGCCCGGCCTACGAGCAGTACTTC
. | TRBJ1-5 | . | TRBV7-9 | CATGGDHQPQHF | TGTGCCACCGGGGGGGATCACCAGCCCCAGCATTTT
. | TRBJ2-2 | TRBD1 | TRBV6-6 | CASRTTDRANTGELFF | TGTGCCAGCCGAACCACTGACAGGGCGAACACCGGGGAGCTGTTTTTT
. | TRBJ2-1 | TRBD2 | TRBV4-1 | CASSQETSGAYNEQFF | TGCGCCAGCAGCCAAGAAACTAGCGGGGCCTACAATGAGCAGTTCTTC
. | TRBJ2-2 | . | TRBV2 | CASRAWTVNTGELFF | TGTGCCAGCAGGGCTTGGACAGTAAACACCGGGGAGCTGTTTTTT
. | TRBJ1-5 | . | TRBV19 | CASSVLNQPQHF | TGTGCCAGTAGTGTACTCAATCAGCCCCAGCATTTT
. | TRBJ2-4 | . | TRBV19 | CASSQGKNIQYF | TGTGCCAGTAGTCAGGGCAAAAACATTCAGTACTTC